The clone carrying this T cell receptor beta chain came up a few times. The data belong to a study of low-dose radiotherapy and immunotherapy resistance in tumors. The overall study: Intravenous administration to patients comprised nivolumab at 240 mg every two weeks and ipilimumab at 1 mg/kg every six weeks.

V lost 8 bases, J lost 6 bases, and 16 bases stayed unmatched. CDR3 length equals 16 residues. Both TCRalpha and TCRbeta chains were reverse transcribed with V-gene-specific primers. The TCRs were subjected to amplification over approximately 18 PCR cycles employing a constant-region primer in conjunction with a V-primer adapter. TCRdb ran MiXCR on the reads and lists one entry per CDR3 protein. In the table there are more than 50,000 distinct CDR3 sequences, approximately 25% of which are singletons. Sample time point: before trial treatment. This sequence joins TRBV23-1 and TRBJ1-2, with 9 bases fitting TRBD1. TRBV23-1 is sorted into the ORF group, with uncertain function. This receptor was taken from a male donor with prostate cancer. The sequencing used PBMCs, collected before treatment. The CDR3 sequence is CASLRPGQGASNGYTF. Written as DNA, the CDR3 is TGCGCCAGCCTTAGGCCGGGACAGGGTGCCTCTAATGGCTACACCTTC.